This T cell receptor beta chain stems from a study of tumor and adjacent non-tumor tissue in lung cancer. The template was RNA from unsorted bulk tissue. The library came from three nested PCR rounds adapted from ARM-PCR protocols. In TCRdb, the multiplex PCR reads were re-called with MiXCR into one record per CDR3 protein. The repertoire holds 65,000 to 90,000 distinct CDR3 sequences, with 80% as singletons. This clonotype was counted between two and nine times. In this CDR3 the conserved last residue, phenylalanine or tryptophan, is missing, so a read error is likely. The CDR3 runs 13 residues. CDR1 is SGHAT, CDR2 FQDESV, per germline (reference sequence).

This TCR derives from a woman aged 45 to 65 with non-small cell lung cancer. V gene TRBV11-1 combines with J gene TRBJ2-3; 9 bases line up with TRBD1. Sequencing was carried out using lung tumor tissue. This CDR3 is CTTRGTGMDTQYS. The CDR3 bases are TGTACCACCAGAGGGACAGGGATGGATACGCAGTATTCT.